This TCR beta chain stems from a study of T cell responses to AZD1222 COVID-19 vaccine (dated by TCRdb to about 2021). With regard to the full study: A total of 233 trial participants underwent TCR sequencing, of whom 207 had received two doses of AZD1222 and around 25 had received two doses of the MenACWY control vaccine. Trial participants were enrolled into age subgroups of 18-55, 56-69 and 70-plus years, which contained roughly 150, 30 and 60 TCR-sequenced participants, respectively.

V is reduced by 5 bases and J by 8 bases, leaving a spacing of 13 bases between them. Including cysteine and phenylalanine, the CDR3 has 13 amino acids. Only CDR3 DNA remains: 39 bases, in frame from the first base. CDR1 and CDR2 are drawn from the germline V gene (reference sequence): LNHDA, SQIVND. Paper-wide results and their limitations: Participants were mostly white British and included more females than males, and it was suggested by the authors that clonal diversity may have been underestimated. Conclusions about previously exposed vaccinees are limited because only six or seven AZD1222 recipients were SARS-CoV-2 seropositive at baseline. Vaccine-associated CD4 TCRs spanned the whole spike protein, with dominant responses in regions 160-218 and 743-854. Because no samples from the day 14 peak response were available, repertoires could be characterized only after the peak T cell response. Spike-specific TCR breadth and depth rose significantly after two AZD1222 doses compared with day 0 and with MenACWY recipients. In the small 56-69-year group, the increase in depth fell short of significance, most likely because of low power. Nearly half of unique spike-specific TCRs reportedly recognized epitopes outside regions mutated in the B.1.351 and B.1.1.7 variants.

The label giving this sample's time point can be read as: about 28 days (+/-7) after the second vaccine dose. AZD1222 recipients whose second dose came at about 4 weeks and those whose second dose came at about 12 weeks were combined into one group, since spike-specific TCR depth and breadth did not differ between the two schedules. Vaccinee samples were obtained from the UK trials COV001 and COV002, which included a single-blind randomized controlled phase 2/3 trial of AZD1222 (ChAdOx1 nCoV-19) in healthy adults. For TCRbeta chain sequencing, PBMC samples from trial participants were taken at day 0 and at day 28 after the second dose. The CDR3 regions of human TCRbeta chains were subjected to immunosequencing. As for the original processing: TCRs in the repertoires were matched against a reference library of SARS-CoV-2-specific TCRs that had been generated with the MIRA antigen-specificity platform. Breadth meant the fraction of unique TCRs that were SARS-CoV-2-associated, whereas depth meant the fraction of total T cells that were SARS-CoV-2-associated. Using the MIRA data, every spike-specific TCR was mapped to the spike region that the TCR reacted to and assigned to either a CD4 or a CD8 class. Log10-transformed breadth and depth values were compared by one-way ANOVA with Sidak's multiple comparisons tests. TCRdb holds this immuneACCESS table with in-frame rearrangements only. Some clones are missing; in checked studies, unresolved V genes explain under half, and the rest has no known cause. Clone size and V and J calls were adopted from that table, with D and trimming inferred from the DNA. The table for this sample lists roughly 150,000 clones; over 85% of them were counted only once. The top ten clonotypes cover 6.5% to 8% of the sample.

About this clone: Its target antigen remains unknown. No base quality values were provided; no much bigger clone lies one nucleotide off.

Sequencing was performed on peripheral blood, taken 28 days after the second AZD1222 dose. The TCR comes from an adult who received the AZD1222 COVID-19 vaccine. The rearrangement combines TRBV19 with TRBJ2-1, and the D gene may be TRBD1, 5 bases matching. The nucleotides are TGTGCCAGTAGTCTACGGACATTTTATGAGCAGTTCTTC. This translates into CASSLRTFYEQFF.